A selection of T cell receptor beta chains follows, all from one sample in a study of T cells in Graves' hyperthyroidism and ophthalmopathy. Via MiXCR, TCRdb re-called the multiplex PCR reads, giving one row per CDR3 protein. The sample yields 80,000 to 100,000 distinct CDR3 sequences, roughly 40% seen once. The source material was peripheral blood or thyroid tissue (not recorded which). These receptors all come from a woman in her 30s with Graves' hyperthyroidism. Both conserved end residues are part of each CDR3. D genes are given only for firm matches. Size tells how often a clone was seen (once, few, many) or the class of an expanded clone, and some rows leave it out.

TRBJ1-2 - TRBV2 - CASSEALPDTNGYTF TGTGCCAGCAGTGAAGCGCTTCCGGACACAAATGGCTACACCTTC
TRBJ1-3 once TRBV10-2 TRBD1 CASKPGQTGNTIYF TGCGCCAGCAAACCGGGACAGACTGGAAACACCATATATTTT
TRBJ2-5 - TRBV6-1 TRBD2 CAGLFAAGGGETQYF TGTGCCGGCTTGTTCGCAGCGGGAGGGGGGGAGACCCAGTACTTC
TRBJ2-7 many TRBV20-1 TRBD2 CSARSGTSDYEQYF TGCAGTGCTAGAAGCGGGACTAGCGACTACGAGCAGTACTTC
TRBJ2-5 - TRBV9 TRBD2 CASSVGQGLALETQYF TGTGCCAGCAGCGTGGGGCAGGGACTAGCGTTGGAGACCCAGTACTTC
TRBJ1-5 - TRBV2 - CASSYLSGSNQPQHF TGTGCCAGCAGCTATCTTAGCGGGAGCAATCAGCCCCAGCATTTT
TRBJ1-2 many TRBV6-5 - CASSGMSTYGYTF TGTGCCAGCAGTGGAATGAGCACCTATGGCTACACCTTC
TRBJ2-2 - TRBV25-1 - CASRYTWELVF TGTGCCAGTCGGTACACCTGGGAGCTGGTTTTT
TRBJ2-5 many TRBV28 TRBD1 CASSLGTGQETQYF TGTGCCAGCAGCCTAGGGACAGGCCAGGAGACCCAGTACTTC
TRBJ1-4 many TRBV5-1 TRBD1 CASSLAGTGDEKLFF TGCGCCAGCAGCTTGGCCGGGACAGGGGATGAAAAACTGTTTTTT
TRBJ1-1 many TRBV20-1 - CSAAQGADTEAFF TGCAGTGCTGCACAGGGTGCGGACACTGAAGCTTTCTTT
TRBJ2-5 many TRBV2 - CASMRGALETQYF TGTGCCAGCATGAGGGGTGCCCTTGAGACCCAGTACTTC
TRBJ1-3 few TRBV30 - CAWSAGLSLTGNTIYF TGTGCCTGGAGTGCTGGACTTTCCCTAACGGGAAACACCATATATTTT
TRBJ2-2 - TRBV7-8 TRBD2 CASSLGLAGAGELFF TGTGCCAGCAGCTTGGGACTAGCGGGAGCCGGGGAGCTGTTTTTT
TRBJ1-2 many TRBV2 - CASSREVRDGYTF TGTGCCAGCAGTAGGGAGGTTCGTGATGGCTACACCTTC
TRBJ1-1 many TRBV3-1 TRBD1 CASSPGTGTGNKAFF TGTGCCAGCAGCCCAGGAACCGGGACAGGAAATAAAGCTTTCTTT
TRBJ1-1 - TRBV4-2 - CAWSVGPLIVAAHTEAFF TGTGCCTGGAGTGTAGGACCCCTGATTGTGGCTGCTCACACTGAAGCTTTCTTT
TRBJ2-7 many TRBV28 - CASGGTQYEQYF TGTGCCAGCGGTGGGACGCAGTATGAGCAGTACTTC
TRBJ1-6 many TRBV10-3 - CAISVKGESPLHF TGTGCCATCAGTGTTAAGGGGGAATCACCCCTCCACTTT
TRBJ2-2 many TRBV7-9 TRBD1 CASSTGGKNTGELFF TGTGCCAGCAGCACAGGGGGCAAGAACACCGGGGAGCTGTTTTTT
TRBJ2-5 - TRBV4-1 TRBD2 CASSRFGLAGETQYF TGTGCCAGCAGCCGCTTTGGACTAGCCGGAGAGACCCAGTACTTC
TRBJ2-5 few TRBV24-1 TRBD1 CATSGNRGVGETQYF TGTGCCACCAGTGGGAACAGGGGAGTAGGAGAGACCCAGTACTTC
TRBJ1-6 large TRBV15 - CATARVNGDSPLHF TGTGCCACCGCCAGGGTGAATGGTGATTCACCCCTCCACTTT